This entry lists 26 T cell receptor beta chains sequenced from one sample in a study of blood T cells in healthy people across ages. Next came a second PCR, run for about 6 to 12 cycles, which used a sample-barcoded 5' primer along with a J-beta primer mix. One entry per CDR3 protein results from TCRdb running MiXCR on the 5' RACE reads. The data contain some 760,000 distinct CDR3 sequences, roughly 25% of them singletons. This same sample was also taken into another study, of T cells of mothers and their children.

Sequencing was done on a sample of blood. These receptor sequences come from a boy younger than 18 in good health.

The V call is TRBV28, the J call TRBJ2-1; D may be TRBD2 (5 bases). The DNA end is a closer match to TRBJ2-7, so the J assignment may be wrong. Per germline, CDR1 MDHEN and CDR2 SYDVKM. This CDR3 has 13 residues. The CDR3 reads CAALDSSSYEQYF. CDR3 nucleotides: TGTGCCGCTTTGGACTCTTCCTCCTACGAGCAGTACTTC.

This clonotype was observed a handful of times. The chain recombines TRBV5-1 with TRBJ2-1; D is unresolved. This CDR3 has 12 amino acids. The germline V gene encodes CDR1 SGHRS and CDR2 YFSETQ. V lost 0 bases and J 8 bases, leaving 6 bases between the germline ends. The CDR3 bases are TGCGCCAGCAGCTTGGGTCTGGATGAGCAGTTCTTC. It translates to CASSLGLDEQFF.

The gene calls are TRBV9 and TRBJ2-1, with 10 positions matching TRBD2. The CDR3 has 17 residues. Unmatched junction bases numbered 11, after V lost 3 bases and J lost 5 bases. Germline V CDR1 and CDR2: SGDLS, YYNGEE. The DNA of the CDR3 is TGTGCCAGCAGCGGGAAAAATCTAGCGGGGGCCCACAATGAGCAGTTCTTC. Its translation: CASSGKNLAGAHNEQFF.

This clonotype was found a few times. The J gene is TRBJ1-1, the V gene TRBV6-2 or TRBV6-3; D unresolved. CDR1 and CDR2 (germline): MNHEY, SVGEGT. The CDR3 extends over 13 amino acids. Between the trimmed V and J ends, which lost 5 bases and 1 base, there was a span of 8 bases. The CDR3 region is CASSAVRNTEAFF. The CDR3 nucleotides are TGTGCCAGCAGTGCGGTGCGGAACACTGAAGCTTTCTTT.

The chain recombines TRBV11-1 with TRBJ2-5; D tentatively fits TRBD1 or TRBD2 (5 bases each). The V gene's germline CDR1 is SGHAT and CDR2 FQDESV (reference sequence). V lost 4 bases and J 2 bases, leaving 17 bases between the germline ends. The CDR3 contains 16 residues. The CDR3 nucleotides read TGTGCCAGCAGCTCCGTCATCCGGGGCCCTCAAGAGACCCAGTACTTC. Translating it yields CASSSVIRGPQETQYF. Variable domain in full (rest from reference TRBV11-1 and TRBJ2-5): EAEVAQSPRYKITEKSQAVAFWCDPISGHATLYWYRQILGQGPELLVQFQDESVVDDSQLPKDRFSAERLKGVDSTLKIQPAELGDSAMYLCASSSVIRGPQETQYFGPGTRLLVL.

The table lists this clonotype with a few counts. This chain uses TRBV9 with TRBJ2-5; the D is unclear. Looked up from germline, CDR1 is SGDLS and CDR2 is YYNGEE. The CDR3 has 14 residues. V was cut by 4 bases and J by 1 base, with 11 bases left in between. The CDR3 DNA reads TGTGCCAGCAGCCCCCGGCCGGTCCAAGAGACCCAGTACTTC. Protein: CASSPRPVQETQYF.

This clonotype was observed a few times. This chain uses TRBV7-3 with TRBJ1-2, with TRBD1 as a possible D gene (6 bases). V was pared by 5 bases and J by 8 bases, with 21 bases between. The CDR3 is 15 amino acids. CDR1 SGHTA and CDR2 FQGTGA come from the germline V gene. The CDR3 bases are TGTGCCAGCAGCCCCGGACCGGGGGCGAGGCGGGGCTACACCTTC. This sequence encodes CASSPGPGARRGYTF.

This clonotype was picked up a small number of times. This sequence joins TRBV25-1 and TRBJ2-1; 8 nucleotides agree with TRBD1. The J call is in doubt because the DNA end fits TRBJ2-7 better. Germline CDR1 is MGHDK and CDR2 is SYGVNS. The CDR3 consists of 14 residues. The CDR3 loop reads CASSRTGNFYEQYF. The CDR3 region has the DNA TGTGCCAGCAGTAGGACAGGGAATTTCTACGAGCAGTACTTC.

This clonotype turned up a few times. V and J are TRBV2 and TRBJ2-7, with D perhaps assigned TRBD1 or TRBD2 (5 bases each). Deletions cut 7 bases from V and 6 bases from J, with 16 bases between. The germline V gene encodes CDR1 SNHLY and CDR2 FYNNEI. The CDR3 covers 13 residues. The CDR3 reads CASKIGDLLEQYF. The CDR3 nucleotides are TGTGCCAGCAAAATAGGGGACCTCCTCGAGCAGTACTTC.

This clonotype has only a few counts. The chain carries TRBV5-1 and TRBJ2-2; D possibly corresponds to TRBD2 (6 bases). Germline CDR1 reads SGHRS; CDR2 reads YFSETQ. V was clipped by 0 bases and J by 6 bases, with 12 bases between them. This CDR3 is 15 amino acids long. The DNA of the CDR3 is TGCGCCAGCAGCTTGGAGTCCGGGGGACCCGGGGAGCTGTTTTTT. It is translated as CASSLESGGPGELFF.

The chain uses TRBV6-5 and TRBJ2-1; D might be TRBD1 (6 bases). The J call may not be correct, given that the DNA end is closer to TRBJ2-7. CDR1 is MNHEY, CDR2 SVGAGI, per germline. The CDR3 runs 15 residues. CDR3 loop: CASRIEPGHPYEQYF. The CDR3 DNA follows: TGTGCCAGCAGAATTGAACCGGGACACCCCTACGAGCAGTACTTC.

This clonotype was seen only a few times. This chain joins TRBV28 and TRBJ1-5; TRBD1 matches at 7 bases. The CDR3 runs to 15 residues. Trimming at V came to 8 bases and at J to 2 bases, leaving 9 bases not matched to a gene. Germline CDR1 is MDHEN and CDR2 is SYDVKM. CDR3 amino acids: CASYTPGQRNQPQHF. Here the CDR3 DNA reads TGTGCCAGCTACACCCCGGGACAGCGCAATCAGCCCCAGCATTTT. The complete variable domain, with remaining parts taken from reference TRBV28 and TRBJ1-5, reads DVKVTQSSRYLVKRTGEKVFLECVQDMDHENMFWYRQDPGLGLRLIYFSYDVKMKEKGDIPEGYSVSREKKERFSLILESASTNQTSMYLCASYTPGQRNQPQHFGDGTRLSIL.

This chain links TRBV5-1 with TRBJ2-4, with TRBD2 as a possible D gene (6 bases). Trimming stripped 3 bases from V and 1 base from J, with 11 bases between. This CDR3 comprises 15 residues. Germline-derived CDR1 and CDR2 are SGHRS and YFSETQ. The CDR3 nucleotides are TGCGCCAGCAGCTCTGGAGGGCGGGCCAAAAACATTCAGTACTTC. This sequence encodes CASSSGGRAKNIQYF.

This chain joins TRBV25-1 and TRBJ1-4; D is unresolved. CDR3 length: 12 amino acids. Germline V gene lookup returns CDR1 MGHDK and CDR2 SYGVNS. Trimming left V 4 bases short and J 5 bases short, with 5 bases between. This CDR3 reads CASSGFNEKLFF. The CDR3 nucleotides are TGTGCCAGCAGTGGTTTCAATGAAAAACTGTTTTTT.

This clonotype was counted only a few times. V usage is TRBV29-1 and J usage is TRBJ2-3, with D unclear. The CDR3 is 12 residues long. The V gene lost 3 bases and the J gene lost 2 bases, with 6 bases spanning the gap. CDR1 and CDR2 from the germline V gene are SQVTM and ANQGSEA. CDR3 bases: TGCAGCGTTGATTCAACCACAGATACGCAGTATTTT. This sequence encodes CSVDSTTDTQYF.

The chain recombines TRBV11-3 with TRBJ2-1; a possible D gene is TRBD2 (5 bases). This CDR3 region has 15 residues. Germline CDR1 SGHNT, CDR2 YENEEA. Trimming stripped 0 bases from V and 7 bases from J, with 13 bases between. CDR3 region: CASSLDPGRGNEQFF. The CDR3 DNA sequence: TGTGCCAGCAGCTTAGATCCTGGTCGAGGGAATGAGCAGTTCTTC.

This clonotype has just a few counts. V is TRBV29-1 and J is TRBJ2-3, with D possibly being TRBD1 (6 bases). V was shortened by 3 bases and J by 2 bases, with 15 bases between the two germline ends. CDR1 is SQVTM, CDR2 ANQGSEA, per germline. The CDR3 loop spans 15 amino acids. In DNA form, the CDR3 reads TGCAGCGTTGATTGGCAGGGGTTTTCCACAGATACGCAGTATTTT. Translating gives CSVDWQGFSTDTQYF.

The count of this clonotype is one. V usage is TRBV7-9 and J usage is TRBJ2-7; the match to TRBD1 covers 7 bases. The V segment lost 8 bases and the J segment 3 bases; nucleotides outside the gene matches: 7. The CDR3 is made up of 13 amino acids. Germline assignment: CDR1 SEHNR and CDR2 FQNEAQ (reference sequence). The CDR3 coding sequence is TGTGCCAGCGAGAGAGGGGGCAACTACGAGCAGTACTTC. It yields the protein CASERGGNYEQYF. The complete variable domain, with remaining parts taken from reference TRBV7-9 and TRBJ2-7, reads DTGVSQNPRHKITKRGQNVTFRCDPISEHNRLYWYRQTLGQGPEFLTYFQNEAQLEKSRLLSDRFSAERPKGSFSTLEIQRTEQGDSAMYLCASERGGNYEQYFGPGTRLTVT.

This clonotype showed up just a few times. J is TRBJ1-4 and V is TRBV20-1; 9 bases agree with TRBD1. Germline-derived CDR1 and CDR2 are DFQATT and SNEGSKA (reference sequence). This CDR3 contains 12 residues. V lost 4 bases to trimming and J lost 7 bases; unmatched junction nucleotides: 1. CDR3 coding DNA: TGCAGTGCTAAGACAGGGGGTGAAAAACTGTTTTTT. Its protein is CSAKTGGEKLFF.

Only a few counts were recorded for this clonotype. The chain carries TRBV29-1 and TRBJ2-7, with no clear D. Germline CDR1 and CDR2: SQVTM and ANQGSEA. V was trimmed by 1 base and J by 8 bases, leaving 12 bases between them. This CDR3 has 12 amino acids. Here the CDR3 DNA reads TGCAGCGTTGAAGTTGAGACAAACCAGCAGTACTTC. Translation gives CSVEVETNQQYF.

This clonotype was seen just once. The rearrangement links TRBV7-2 to TRBJ2-2; D possibly corresponds to TRBD2 (5 bases). This CDR3 has 14 amino acids. Germline-derived CDR1 and CDR2 are SGHTA and FQGNSA. Trimming took 5 bases from V and 3 from J, leaving 10 bases between them. The CDR3 nucleotides are TGTGCCAGCAGCCAACTAGGTGACACCGGGGAGCTGTTTTTT. Amino acid sequence: CASSQLGDTGELFF.

The chain carries TRBV12-3 or TRBV12-4 and TRBJ2-5; 7 positions agree with TRBD1. The J call could be wrong; TRBJ2-7 is a better fit for the DNA end. CDR3 size: 15 residues. CDR3 coding DNA: TGTGCCAGCAGTTTTAGGAGACAGGGTCTTTACGAGCAGTACTTC. Protein sequence: CASSFRRQGLYEQYF.

This sequence joins TRBV2 and TRBJ2-1, with a tentative D call TRBD1 (6 bases). Germline V gene sequence: CDR1 SNHLY, CDR2 FYNNEI. The CDR3 consists of 18 residues. Trimming took off 0 bases at V and 5 bases at J, with 20 bases between the two ends. CDR3 sequence (DNA): TGTGCCAGCAGTGAAGCAGGTGGGGGACCAGGGGTTCACAATGAGCAGTTCTTC. Protein product: CASSEAGGGPGVHNEQFF.

This chain uses TRBV20-1 with TRBJ1-4; no clear D gene. With 3 bases removed from V and 3 bases from J, the gap between germline ends came to 8 bases. The CDR3 extends over 13 amino acids. Germline V gene lookup returns CDR1 DFQATT and CDR2 SNEGSKA (reference sequence). The CDR3 loop is CSASGEANEKLFF. For the CDR3, the DNA is TGCAGTGCTAGTGGTGAAGCTAATGAAAAACTGTTTTTT.

The V and J genes are TRBV12-3 or TRBV12-4 and TRBJ1-2, with no clear D. The CDR3 runs 17 residues. Trimming left V 6 bases short and J 7 bases short, with 27 bases between. The CDR3 DNA is TGTGCCAGCAGCGCCGCCTCCAAGCTGACGATAAGGGTTGGCTACACCTTC. It codes for CASSAASKLTIRVGYTF.

The CDR3 region has the DNA TGTGCCAGCAGTGGTTTCGGCCGTAATGAAAAACTGTTTTTT. Its protein is CASSGFGRNEKLFF. This chain joins TRBV25-1 and TRBJ1-4; unclear D gene. The germline gives CDR1 MGHDK, CDR2 SYGVNS. Trimming left V 4 bases short and J 4 bases short, with 10 bases between. CDR3 length equals 14 residues.